This paragraph reports one T cell receptor (beta chain). This record comes from a study of glioma-infiltrating T cells after dendritic cell vaccination. Study summary: Samples are from glioblastoma patients in Phase I and II dendritic cell vaccine trials. Patients received three intradermal dendritic cell vaccine injections at biweekly intervals.

Trimming took 3 bases from V and 8 from J; bases not matched to a gene: 5. CDR1 is MNHNS and CDR2 is SASEGT in the germline V gene. The CDR3 length is 13 residues. Profiling relied on immunoSEQ multiplex PCR, and the TCRdb table lists in-frame clones only, not all of them. There are about 100,000 clones in the sample; more than 70% occur only once, and 5.4% lies in the top ten. Time point described: after dendritic cell vaccination, including at tumor progression/relapse. Isocitrate dehydrogenase mutation was absent in all glioblastoma patients. V gene TRBV6-1 combines with J gene TRBJ1-2; TRBD1 matches at 8 bases. Specimen: blood, collected after dendritic cell vaccination. The TCR was taken from a human donor with glioblastoma. The CDR3 region is CASSDRGRGGYTF. The CDR3 DNA follows: TGTGCCAGCAGTGACAGGGGGCGCGGAGGCTACACCTTC.